A single sample gave rise to the 31 T cell receptor beta chains below, sequenced in a study of blood T cells in healthy people across ages (dated by TCRdb to between 2014 and 2017). The library was obtained by 5' RACE. Sequencing instrument: Illumina HiSeq 2500. A second PCR of roughly 6 to 11 cycles was run with a J-beta primer mix and a sample-barcoded 5' primer. The public sequencing data were trimmed at Q25 with fastp and processed into clonotypes with MiXCR by TCRdb, which kept only in-frame beta chains. Merged by CDR3 protein, the rows form single entries marked with the most common genes and DNA. The table for this sample lists 600,000 or so distinct CDR3 sequences; around half of them were counted only once. Roughly 25% of the sample lies in the top ten. The specimen was blood. All receptors derive from an elderly man in good health.

The chain carries TRBV7-9 and TRBJ1-4, with D maybe TRBD1 (5 bases). CDR1 SEHNR and CDR2 FQNEAQ come from the germline V gene (reference sequence). The CDR3 length is 15 residues. V lost 2 bases, J lost 4 bases, and 11 bases lay in between. CDR3 amino acids: CASSLQGLDNEKLFF. CDR3 DNA: TGTGCCAGCAGCTTACAGGGACTCGATAATGAAAAACTGTTTTTT. Filled out from reference TRBV7-9 and TRBJ1-4, the complete variable domain reads DTGVSQNPRHKITKRGQNVTFRCDPISEHNRLYWYRQTLGQGPEFLTYFQNEAQLEKSRLLSDRFSAERPKGSFSTLEIQRTEQGDSAMYLCASSLQGLDNEKLFFGSGTQLSVL.

Only one count was recorded for this clonotype. The chain is built from TRBV7-2 and TRBJ2-5, with 10 positions matching TRBD1. CDR1 is SGHTA, CDR2 FQGNSA, per germline. The CDR3 has 15 amino acids. V lost 5 bases, J lost 11 bases, and 14 bases stayed unmatched. The CDR3 DNA is TGTGCCAGCAGCGATCCGGGACAGGGGCTACGTGGGCAGTACTTC. Translated, it gives CASSDPGQGLRGQYF. The full variable domain, in which reference TRBV7-2 and TRBJ2-5 provide the parts outside the CDR3, is GAGVSQSPSNKVTEKGKDVELRCDPISGHTALYWYRQSLGQGLEFLIYFQGNSAPDKSGLPSDRFSAERTGGSVSTLTIQRTQQEDSAVYLCASSDPGQGLRGQYFGPGTRLLVL.

This clonotype was counted between two and nine times. The V call is TRBV15, the J call TRBJ2-5; D not resolved. The CDR3 is 13 residues long. The V gene lost 0 bases and the J gene lost 4 bases, with 6 bases spanning the gap. From germline, CDR1 is LNHNV and CDR2 YYDKDF (reference sequence). The CDR3 DNA reads as TGTGCCACCAGCAGAGACTTGGTAGAGACCCAGTACTTC. It encodes CATSRDLVETQYF.

The V call is TRBV11-1, the J call TRBJ1-1; TRBD1 is a possible D gene (5 bases). V was cut by 4 bases and J by 3 bases, with 9 bases left in between. The CDR3 runs to 13 residues. Germline loops: CDR1 SGHAT, CDR2 FQDESV (reference sequence). The CDR3 here is CASSSQTDTEAFF. The CDR3 DNA follows: TGTGCCAGCAGCTCCCAGACAGACACTGAAGCTTTCTTT.

This clonotype was seen more than once but under ten times. This may come from a read error, since a much larger clone is one base off. The rearrangement links TRBV6-6 to TRBJ2-1; perhaps D is TRBD1 or TRBD2 (5 bases each). The closer fit of TRBJ2-7 to the DNA end suggests the J call may be wrong. This CDR3 spans 15 amino acids. Germline V CDR1 and CDR2: MNHNY, SVGAGI (reference sequence). CDR3 sequence reads: CASSSPGPLSGEQYF. The CDR3 nucleotides are TGTGCCAGCAGTTCCCCGGGACCTCTCAGTGGTGAGCAGTACTTC.

The V gene is TRBV7-9, the J gene TRBJ1-2; D might be TRBD1 (5 bases). Between the trimmed V and J ends, which lost 11 bases and 5 bases, there was a span of 15 bases. This CDR3 comprises 12 residues. Germline CDR1 reads SEHNR; CDR2 reads FQNEAQ (reference sequence). The chain's CDR3 is CAAGSGGYGYTF. In nucleotides, the CDR3 is TGTGCCGCTGGGAGCGGGGGATATGGCTACACCTTC.

The chain is built from TRBV20-1 and TRBJ2-5; 9 bases agree with TRBD1. Per the germline V gene, CDR1 is DFQATT and CDR2 is SNEGSKA (reference sequence). The CDR3 extends over 16 amino acids. J was trimmed by 4 bases and V by 3 bases; bases with no gene match: 12. DNA for the CDR3: TGCAGTGCTAGTTATCCCCGGGACAGGGTTTTAGAGACCCAGTACTTC. This sequence encodes CSASYPRDRVLETQYF.

The V and J genes are TRBV7-2 and TRBJ2-1; 11 bases are a match to TRBD2. The J segment lost 8 bases and the V segment lost 1 base, leaving 13 bases of the junction unmatched. CDR3 size: 18 residues. Germline CDR1 SGHTA, CDR2 FQGNSA. As DNA, the CDR3 is TGTGCCAGCAGCTTAGTAGCCCTAGCGGGGGGTCTAGCCCATGAGCAGTTCTTC. This translates into CASSLVALAGGLAHEQFF.

Many counts were recorded for this clonotype. V and J are TRBV6-6 and TRBJ2-7; D is tentatively TRBD1 or TRBD2 (6 bases each). CDR1 is MNHNY and CDR2 is SVGAGI in the germline V gene (reference sequence). The CDR3 runs to 15 residues. Trimming pared 2 bases from V and 2 bases from J, leaving 13 bases between. This chain's CDR3 is CASSYPGDTPYEQYF. In DNA form, the CDR3 reads TGTGCCAGCAGTTACCCGGGGGACACTCCCTACGAGCAGTACTTC.

There are many counts of this clonotype. V usage is TRBV6-5 and J usage is TRBJ1-4, with D possibly TRBD1 on 5 matching bases. CDR1 MNHEY and CDR2 SVGAGI come from the germline V gene. The CDR3 loop spans 16 amino acids. V was trimmed by 0 bases and J by 4 bases, leaving 12 bases between them. The CDR3 DNA follows: TGTGCCAGCAGTTACTCGAGGGGACGGTATAATGAAAAACTGTTTTTT. It translates to CASSYSRGRYNEKLFF.

This clonotype was counted between two and nine times. The rearrangement links TRBV7-2 to TRBJ2-5; D uncertain. V lost 7 bases to trimming and J lost 1 base, with 16 bases between them. Per germline, CDR1 SGHTA and CDR2 FQGNSA. The CDR3 contains 15 residues. The CDR3 DNA follows: TGTGCCAGCATCTCTAGAGGACGGACCCAAGAGACCCAGTACTTC. It codes for CASISRGRTQETQYF.

This clonotype has more than one count but fewer than ten. The V and J genes are TRBV12-3 or TRBV12-4 and TRBJ1-4; the D is unclear. Trimming removed 3 bases at V and 6 bases at J, with 17 bases between. The CDR3 sequence is 16 residues long. CDR3 nucleotide sequence: TGTGCCAGCAGTTTTGGTGGAGCCCCGCGGGATGAAAAACTGTTTTTT. It is translated as CASSFGGAPRDEKLFF.

This clonotype has only one observation. V and J are TRBV4-3 and TRBJ2-2, with TRBD1 identical over 7 bases. The ends lost 4 bases at V and 12 bases at J; junction bases unmatched: 5. From germline, CDR1 is LGHNA and CDR2 YSLEER. The CDR3 contains 12 residues. The CDR3 sequence: CASSPQGEKLFF. In DNA form, the CDR3 reads TGCGCCAGCAGCCCGCAGGGGGAGAAGCTGTTTTTT.

Note on this clonotype: Germline and junction disagree at one end, which may indicate a read error. The gene calls are TRBV6-1 and TRBJ1-1, with 9 positions matching TRBD1. The CDR3 runs 18 residues. Germline V gene lookup returns CDR1 MNHNS and CDR2 SASEGT. The CDR3 is CDSSRPGTGSRMNTEAFF. The DNA for the CDR3 is TGTGACAGCAGCCGTCCAGGGACAGGGTCCAGGATGAACACTGAAGCTTTCTTT.

The V call is TRBV7-2, the J call TRBJ2-1; D ambiguous. The CDR3 runs 15 residues. Per germline, CDR1 SGHTA and CDR2 FQGNSA. The V end lost 5 bases, the J end lost 3 bases, and 14 bases lay between the germline ends. CDR3 DNA sequence: TGTGCCAGCAGCCCCCGAAGTGGTTACTACAATGAGCAGTTCTTC. It specifies CASSPRSGYYNEQFF.

The chain links TRBV28 to TRBJ2-1; maybe TRBD2 (5 bases). Deletions cut 1 base from V and 9 bases from J, with 13 bases between. CDR1 is MDHEN, CDR2 SYDVKM, per germline. The CDR3 is made up of 14 amino acids. CDR3 in DNA: TGTGCCAGCAGTTTATCCGGGATCTCGGGTGAGCAGTTCTTC. It specifies CASSLSGISGEQFF.

The V call is TRBV30, the J call TRBJ1-5, with D hard to call. This CDR3 spans 13 amino acids. The germline V and J ends were trimmed by 0 bases and 4 bases, with 7 bases remaining between them. CDR1 and CDR2 from the germline V gene are GTSNPN and SVGIG (reference sequence). CDR3 DNA sequence: TGTGCCTGGAGTGTACAAGGAAATCAGCCCCAGCATTTT. Translating gives CAWSVQGNQPQHF.

In its sample, this clonotype was seen a few times. This sequence joins TRBV9 and TRBJ2-1; 9 nucleotides match TRBD2. The germline V gene has CDR1 SGDLS and CDR2 YYNGEE. The CDR3 sequence is 13 residues long. V lost 3 bases, J lost 11 bases, and 6 bases stayed unmatched. CDR3 sequence (DNA): TGTGCCAGCAGCGAAAGACTAGCGGAGAAGCAGTTCTTC. It translates to CASSERLAEKQFF.

The V and J genes are TRBV14 and TRBJ1-3; D remains ambiguous. Trimming removed 1 base from V and 0 bases from J, with 4 bases in between. The CDR3 has 14 residues. Germline V gene data show CDR1 as SGHDN and CDR2 as FVKESK. CDR3 sequence reads: CASSQVRSGNTIYF. CDR3 DNA: TGTGCCAGCAGCCAAGTGCGCTCTGGAAACACCATATATTTT.

This sequence joins TRBV6-2 or TRBV6-3 and TRBJ1-2; D possibly corresponds to TRBD1 (5 bases). CDR1 MNHEY and CDR2 SVGEGT come from the germline V gene. This CDR3 comprises 15 residues. V lost 6 bases and J 2 bases, leaving 16 bases between the germline ends. CDR3 sequence: CASSNLRGSNYGYTF. Here the CDR3 DNA reads TGTGCCAGCAGCAACCTCCGGGGCTCAAACTATGGCTACACCTTC.

The chain carries TRBV27 and TRBJ2-1, with 12 bases lining up with TRBD2. V was clipped by 5 bases and J by 13 bases; unmatched bases: 15. The CDR3 is 16 residues long. Per the germline V gene, CDR1 is MNHEY and CDR2 is SMNVEV (reference sequence). The CDR3 DNA follows: TGTGCCAGCAGTCCTCGGACTAGCGGGACACAAGAGACCCAGTTCTTC. It translates to CASSPRTSGTQETQFF.

This clonotype was detected a few times. A much bigger clone sits one base away, suggesting this may be a read error. The chain links TRBV29-1 to TRBJ2-1, with D perhaps matching TRBD1 (5 bases). The J call may not be correct, given that the DNA end is closer to TRBJ2-7. The germline V gene encodes CDR1 SQVTM and CDR2 ANQGSEA. The CDR3 is made up of 13 amino acids. CDR3 region: CSVAPVQDNEQYF. The CDR3 bases are TGCAGCGTCGCACCAGTACAGGACAATGAGCAGTACTTC.

This chain joins TRBV7-2 and TRBJ2-7, with D unresolved. This CDR3 has 15 amino acids. Germline CDR1 and CDR2: SGHTA and FQGNSA. The V end lost 0 bases, the J end lost 0 bases, and 9 bases lay between the germline ends. CDR3 in DNA: TGTGCCAGCAGCTTAGCACCCACTCTCTCCTACGAGCAGTACTTC. Translation: CASSLAPTLSYEQYF.

The chain links TRBV20-1 to TRBJ2-3, with D uncertain. This CDR3 is 15 amino acids long. Trimming pared 0 bases from V and 5 bases from J, leaving 15 bases between. Germline-derived CDR1 and CDR2 are DFQATT and SNEGSKA (reference sequence). In nucleotides, the CDR3 is TGCAGTGCTAGAGATGGGAAAAGGGCTGGAGATACGCAGTATTTT. This gives the protein CSARDGKRAGDTQYF.

CDR3 in DNA: TGCGCCAGCAGCTCTGTCAGCGGGAGGTTAGATACGCAGTATTTT. Amino acids: CASSSVSGRLDTQYF. The V and J genes are TRBV5-1 and TRBJ2-3; 9 bases agree with TRBD2. The CDR3 is 15 amino acids. The V gene end was trimmed by 3 bases and the J gene end by 5 bases; junction bases not matched to a gene: 7. Germline values: CDR1 SGHRS, CDR2 YFSETQ.

The chain links TRBV6-6 to TRBJ2-3, with TRBD1 as a possible D gene (6 bases). The CDR3 is 15 amino acids. CDR1 and CDR2 from the germline V gene are MNHNY and SVGAGI (reference sequence). V was shortened by 7 bases and J by 8 bases, with 22 bases between the two germline ends. CDR3 DNA: TGTGCCAGCAAAGGGGCCTCGGGACACGCAGGTACGCAGTATTTT. It translates to CASKGASGHAGTQYF.

The table lists this clonotype with a few counts. The chain couples TRBV12-3 or TRBV12-4 to TRBJ1-4; D uncertain. Trimming took 3 bases from V and 5 from J, leaving 7 bases between them. The CDR3 contains 13 residues. CDR3 region: CASSFWANEKLFF. CDR3 coding DNA: TGTGCCAGCAGTTTTTGGGCCAATGAAAAACTGTTTTTT.

The chain is built from TRBV3-1 and TRBJ1-6; D uncertain. The CDR3 length is 17 residues. CDR1 is LGHDT, CDR2 YNNKEL, per germline (reference sequence). Trimming removed 0 bases at V and 5 bases at J, with 14 bases between. CDR3 sequence: CASSQDRWQLDNSPLHF. For the CDR3, the DNA is TGTGCCAGCAGCCAAGATCGGTGGCAGCTGGATAATTCACCCCTCCACTTT.

Only a few counts were recorded for this clonotype. This chain links TRBV27 with TRBJ2-1, with TRBD2 matching over 13 bases. Per the germline V gene, CDR1 is MNHEY and CDR2 is SMNVEV (reference sequence). The CDR3 covers 16 residues. With V trimmed by 2 bases and J by 10 bases, 8 bases remained unmatched. CDR3 nucleotide sequence: TGTGCCAGCAGTTTAGGGACTAGCGGGATGAAGAGGGAGCAGTTCTTC. Protein: CASSLGTSGMKREQFF.

Turning to this clonotype: One end of the junction varies from germline; a read error may be responsible. V gene TRBV7-2 combines with J gene TRBJ1-2, with D hard to call. Germline CDR1 is SGHTA and CDR2 is FQGNSA. CDR3 length: 12 amino acids. This CDR3 is CAGSLGLFGYTF. In nucleotides, the CDR3 is TGTGCCGGCAGCTTAGGGCTTTTCGGCTACACCTTC. The full variable domain, its missing parts supplied by reference TRBV7-2 and TRBJ1-2, is GAGVSQSPSNKVTEKGKDVELRCDPISGHTALYWYRQSLGQGLEFLIYFQGNSAPDKSGLPSDRFSAERTGGSVSTLTIQRTQQEDSAVYLCAGSLGLFGYTFGSGTRLTVV.

This clonotype was seen a handful of times. The chain employs TRBV24-1 and TRBJ1-5, with a weak D call TRBD1 (6 bases). CDR1 KGHDR and CDR2 SFDVKD come from the germline V gene. This CDR3 is built from 14 residues. V lost 7 bases and J 2 bases, leaving 11 bases between the germline ends. The CDR3 region is CATRRTVGNQPQHF. For the CDR3, the DNA is TGTGCCACCAGGAGGACAGTGGGCAATCAGCCCCAGCATTTT.